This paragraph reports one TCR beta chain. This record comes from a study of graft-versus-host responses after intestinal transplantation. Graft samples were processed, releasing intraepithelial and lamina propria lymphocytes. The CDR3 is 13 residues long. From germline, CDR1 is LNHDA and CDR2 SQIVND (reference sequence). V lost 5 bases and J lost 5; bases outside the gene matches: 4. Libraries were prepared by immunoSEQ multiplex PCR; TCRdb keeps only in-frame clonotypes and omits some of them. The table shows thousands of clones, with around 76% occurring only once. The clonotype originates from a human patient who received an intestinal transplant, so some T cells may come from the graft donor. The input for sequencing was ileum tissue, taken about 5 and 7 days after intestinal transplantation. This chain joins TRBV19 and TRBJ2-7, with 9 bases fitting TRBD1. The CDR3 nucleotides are TGTGCCAGTAGTGCGACAGGGGGGGACGAGCAGTACTTC. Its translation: CASSATGGDEQYF.